These T cell receptor beta chains were read from a single sample in a study of blood T cell repertoires in COVID-19. Sequencing used immunoSEQ multiplex PCR; TCRdb keeps in-frame clones, though not all of them. This sample has approximately 200,000 clones; roughly four fifths occur once, and the top ten carry about 7.4%. Material: peripheral blood. The receptors here all came from a woman aged 50 to 65 with acute or convalescent COVID-19. Both conserved end residues are part of each CDR3. A D gene is named only where the DNA matches it firmly. Size tells how often a clone was seen (once, few, many) or the class of an expanded clone, and some rows leave it out.

J: TRBJ2-2
D: -
V: TRBV27
size: -
CDR3: CASSLSIAGTGELFF
DNA: TGTGCCAGCAGTTTATCGATCGCCGGGACCGGGGAGCTGTTTTTT

J: TRBJ1-2
D: -
V: TRBV12-3/TRBV12-4
size: -
CDR3: CASSQNYGYTF
DNA: TGTGCCAGCAGTCAGAACTATGGCTACACCTTC

J: TRBJ1-4
D: -
V: TRBV25-1
size: -
CDR3: CASSDRARAVGNEKLFF
DNA: TGTGCCAGCAGTGATCGGGCCAGGGCTGTGGGTAATGAAAAACTGTTTTTT

J: TRBJ2-2
D: TRBD2
V: TRBV4-1
size: -
CDR3: CASSQRRAGGFANTGELFF
DNA: TGCGCCAGCAGCCAAAGAAGGGCGGGGGGGTTCGCGAACACCGGGGAGCTGTTTTTT

J: TRBJ1-2
D: TRBD1
V: TRBV28
size: -
CDR3: CASSSAGQGNGYTF
DNA: TGTGCCAGCAGTTCCGCGGGACAGGGGAATGGCTACACCTTC

J: TRBJ2-2
D: TRBD1
V: TRBV2
size: -
CDR3: CASSVDRPTGELFF
DNA: TGTGCCAGCAGTGTGGACAGGCCCACCGGGGAGCTGTTTTTT

J: TRBJ2-2
D: TRBD2
V: TRBV7-2
size: -
CDR3: CASSFTSGGASGTGELFF
DNA: TGTGCCAGCAGCTTTACTAGCGGGGGGGCCTCAGGGACCGGGGAGCTGTTTTTT

J: TRBJ1-5
D: -
V: TRBV15
size: -
CDR3: CATSRELNNQPQHF
DNA: TGTGCCACCAGCAGAGAGCTAAACAATCAGCCCCAGCATTTT

J: TRBJ1-2
D: -
V: TRBV7-2
size: -
CDR3: CASSFVGRGYTF
DNA: TGTGCCAGCAGCTTCGTTGGCAGGGGCTACACCTTC

J: TRBJ1-6
D: TRBD1
V: TRBV18
size: -
CDR3: CASSPGQGGSPLHF
DNA: TGTGCCAGCTCACCAGGACAGGGAGGTTCACCCCTCCACTTT

J: TRBJ2-1
D: -
V: TRBV30
size: -
CDR3: CAWSVFLSSYNEQFF
DNA: TGTGCCTGGAGTGTTTTTTTGAGCTCCTACAATGAGCAGTTCTTC

J: TRBJ2-6
D: -
V: TRBV1
size: -
CDR3: CTSSLTRVPGANVLTF
DNA: TGCACCAGCAGCCTAACGAGGGTCCCCGGGGCCAACGTCCTGACTTTC

J: TRBJ2-1
D: TRBD1
V: TRBV28
size: -
CDR3: CASSLVHDRGSQFF
DNA: TGTGCCAGCAGTTTAGTCCACGACAGGGGTTCGCAGTTCTTC

J: TRBJ1-2
D: TRBD1
V: TRBV6-1
size: -
CDR3: CASSEALGQGFGYTF
DNA: TGTGCCAGCAGTGAAGCGCTGGGACAGGGGTTTGGCTACACCTTC

J: TRBJ1-4
D: TRBD1
V: TRBV4-2
size: -
CDR3: CASSRGGLTNEKLFF
DNA: TGTGCCAGCAGCCGAGGGGGCCTAACCAATGAAAAACTGTTTTTT

J: TRBJ2-2
D: -
V: TRBV14
size: -
CDR3: CASSPVRSFTGELFF
DNA: TGTGCCAGCAGCCCGGTGCGGTCTTTTACCGGGGAGCTGTTTTTT

J: TRBJ1-4
D: TRBD1
V: TRBV27
size: few
CDR3: CASSLNRGHNEKLFF
DNA: TGTGCCAGCAGCTTAAACAGGGGACACAATGAAAAACTGTTTTTT

J: TRBJ2-3
D: TRBD1
V: TRBV3-1/TRBV3-2
size: -
CDR3: CASSSGQGDTDTQYF
DNA: TGTGCCAGCAGCTCGGGACAGGGAGACACAGATACGCAGTATTTT

J: TRBJ2-1
D: TRBD2
V: TRBV5-1
size: once
CDR3: CASSGGLAGFYNEQFF
DNA: TGCGCCAGCAGCGGGGGACTAGCGGGCTTCTACAATGAGCAGTTCTTC

J: TRBJ1-5
D: -
V: TRBV12-3/TRBV12-4
size: once
CDR3: CASSFAGNQPQHF
DNA: TGTGCCAGCAGTTTTGCAGGCAATCAGCCCCAGCATTTT

J: TRBJ1-4
D: -
V: TRBV4-3
size: -
CDR3: CASRGTGRAVSEKLFF
DNA: TGCGCCAGCAGGGGCACAGGGAGGGCGGTTAGTGAAAAACTGTTTTTT

J: TRBJ2-3
D: -
V: TRBV5-1
size: -
CDR3: CASLLEDTDTQYF
DNA: TGCGCCAGCCTCCTAGAGGACACAGATACGCAGTATTTT

J: TRBJ1-2
D: -
V: TRBV15
size: -
CDR3: CATSRALEGYGYTF
DNA: TGTGCCACCAGCAGAGCGCTGGAGGGATATGGCTACACCTTC

J: TRBJ2-1
D: TRBD2
V: TRBV14
size: -
CDR3: CASSPGPAGGPDEQFF
DNA: TGTGCCAGCAGCCCCGGCCCAGCGGGGGGGCCCGATGAGCAGTTCTTC

J: TRBJ2-7
D: TRBD1
V: TRBV5-1
size: -
CDR3: CASSDPGQGSGYEQYF
DNA: TGCGCCAGCAGCGATCCGGGACAGGGGTCCGGGTACGAGCAGTACTTC

J: TRBJ2-5
D: TRBD1
V: TRBV12-3/TRBV12-4
size: -
CDR3: CASRGQGVETQYF
DNA: TGTGCCAGCAGGGGACAGGGGGTAGAGACCCAGTACTTC

J: TRBJ2-6
D: -
V: TRBV4-2
size: few
CDR3: CASSRAQGGGANVLTF
DNA: TGTGCCAGCAGCCGAGCTCAGGGAGGTGGGGCCAACGTCCTGACTTTC

J: TRBJ2-7
D: TRBD1
V: TRBV19
size: -
CDR3: CASRGQGKNEQYF
DNA: TGTGCCAGCCGGGGACAGGGGAAAAACGAGCAGTACTTC

J: TRBJ2-3
D: TRBD2
V: TRBV28
size: -
CDR3: CASSLQLGVAGGNTDTQYF
DNA: TGTGCCAGCAGTCTCCAGCTAGGGGTAGCGGGAGGGAACACAGATACGCAGTATTTT

J: TRBJ2-3
D: TRBD1
V: TRBV5-1
size: -
CDR3: CASSYGQGVTDTQYF
DNA: TGCGCCAGCAGCTACGGACAGGGGGTAACAGATACGCAGTATTTT

J: TRBJ1-5
D: TRBD1
V: TRBV9
size: -
CDR3: CASSASQGANQPQHF
DNA: TGTGCCAGCAGCGCCTCACAGGGGGCGAATCAGCCCCAGCATTTT

J: TRBJ1-5
D: -
V: TRBV5-1
size: -
CDR3: CASSLEGEGNQPQHF
DNA: TGCGCCAGCAGCTTAGAAGGGGAAGGCAATCAGCCCCAGCATTTT